A selection of T cell receptor beta chains follows, all from one sample in a study of blood T cell repertoires in COVID-19. The table came from immunoSEQ multiplex PCR; TCRdb's copy has only in-frame clones and leaves some out. The sample lists around 98,000 clones; approximately 82% were seen once. The sequenced sample was peripheral blood. The origin of the receptors is a man in his sixties or seventies with active or convalescent COVID-19. Both conserved end residues are part of each CDR3. Each record gives: clone size, J gene, D gene, V gene, CDR3 protein, CDR3 DNA. A D gene is named only where the DNA matches it firmly. Some rows mark clone size as missing; the rest say once, few, many or name a class of expanded clone.

size: NA
J: TRBJ2-3
D: NA
V: TRBV6-4
CDR3: CASSVEEATDTQYF
DNA: TGTGCCAGCAGTGTCGAGGAGGCCACAGATACGCAGTATTTT

size: NA
J: TRBJ2-7
D: NA
V: TRBV7-9
CDR3: CASSQQSGYEQYF
DNA: TGTGCCAGCAGCCAACAGAGCGGCTACGAGCAGTACTTC

size: NA
J: TRBJ1-3
D: NA
V: TRBV6-5
CDR3: CASRADTAAGNTIYF
DNA: TGTGCCAGCAGGGCGGATACTGCGGCTGGAAACACCATATATTTT

size: NA
J: TRBJ1-1
D: NA
V: TRBV6-5
CDR3: CASSKNRNLNTEAFF
DNA: TGTGCCAGCAGTAAAAACAGGAACCTGAACACTGAAGCTTTCTTT

size: NA
J: TRBJ1-1
D: NA
V: TRBV3-1/TRBV3-2
CDR3: CASSQTPGTEAFF
DNA: TGTGCCAGCAGCCAAACCCCAGGCACTGAAGCTTTCTTT

size: NA
J: TRBJ2-2
D: NA
V: TRBV7-9
CDR3: CASSLARGRMNTGELFF
DNA: TGTGCCAGCAGCTTAGCGCGGGGGCGCATGAACACCGGGGAGCTGTTTTTT

size: few
J: TRBJ2-3
D: TRBD2
V: TRBV7-8
CDR3: CASSQPRASGEIDTQYF
DNA: TGTGCCAGCAGCCAGCCCCGGGCTAGCGGGGAAATAGATACGCAGTATTTT

size: NA
J: TRBJ2-3
D: NA
V: TRBV9
CDR3: CASSVTSPLTDTQYF
DNA: TGTGCCAGCAGCGTAACCTCCCCGCTAACAGATACGCAGTATTTT

size: NA
J: TRBJ1-1
D: NA
V: TRBV7-3
CDR3: CASSPQAGTEAFF
DNA: TGTGCCAGCAGCCCCCAGGCGGGGACTGAAGCTTTCTTT

size: NA
J: TRBJ2-2
D: NA
V: TRBV7-2
CDR3: CASSSRQAFTGELFF
DNA: TGTGCCAGCAGCTCCCGACAGGCTTTCACCGGGGAGCTGTTTTTT

size: NA
J: TRBJ1-1
D: TRBD1
V: TRBV4-3
CDR3: CASSQDLQGLEAFF
DNA: TGCGCCAGCAGCCAAGACCTACAGGGGTTGGAAGCTTTCTTT

size: NA
J: TRBJ2-1
D: NA
V: TRBV27
CDR3: CASAPPSGIPYNEQFF
DNA: TGTGCCAGCGCACCCCCCTCGGGAATCCCCTACAATGAGCAGTTCTTC

size: few
J: TRBJ1-5
D: NA
V: TRBV6-6
CDR3: CASRGDNRSNQPQHF
DNA: TGTGCCAGCAGGGGCGACAACCGCAGCAATCAGCCCCAGCATTTT

size: many
J: TRBJ2-5
D: NA
V: TRBV2
CDR3: CASSGPGQDHLYQETQYF
DNA: TGTGCCAGCAGTGGCCCGGGACAAGACCATCTGTACCAAGAGACCCAGTACTTC

size: NA
J: TRBJ1-4
D: TRBD1
V: TRBV7-2
CDR3: CASSQGGGEKLFF
DNA: TGTGCCAGCAGCCAGGGGGGCGGTGAAAAACTGTTTTTT

size: NA
J: TRBJ1-6
D: TRBD1
V: TRBV20-1
CDR3: CSASAGGNSNSPLHF
DNA: TGCAGTGCTAGTGCAGGGGGCAATAGTAATTCACCCCTCCACTTT

size: NA
J: TRBJ2-7
D: TRBD1
V: TRBV7-9
CDR3: CASSLDRGEQYF
DNA: TGTGCCAGCAGCCTGGACAGGGGCGAGCAGTACTTC

size: NA
J: TRBJ1-5
D: NA
V: TRBV15
CDR3: CATSRGTGNQPQHF
DNA: TGTGCCACCAGCAGAGGGACAGGCAATCAGCCCCAGCATTTT

size: few
J: TRBJ1-1
D: NA
V: TRBV25-1
CDR3: CASRGTGNTEAFF
DNA: TGTGCCAGCAGAGGAACAGGGAACACTGAAGCTTTCTTT

size: NA
J: TRBJ2-3
D: NA
V: TRBV28
CDR3: CASMRVAGKDTQYF
DNA: TGTGCCAGCATGAGGGTGGCGGGCAAAGATACGCAGTATTTT

size: once
J: TRBJ1-1
D: TRBD1
V: TRBV12-3/TRBV12-4
CDR3: CASSGQGDTEAFF
DNA: TGTGCCAGCAGTGGACAGGGGGACACTGAAGCTTTCTTT

size: once
J: TRBJ1-2
D: TRBD1
V: TRBV11-3
CDR3: CASSYRTGGLGYTF
DNA: TGTGCCAGCAGTTATCGGACAGGGGGCCTTGGCTACACCTTC

size: NA
J: TRBJ1-2
D: TRBD1
V: TRBV18
CDR3: CASSLQTGWDYGYTF
DNA: TGTGCCAGCTCACTTCAGACAGGGTGGGACTATGGCTACACCTTC

size: NA
J: TRBJ2-1
D: NA
V: TRBV30
CDR3: CASDRLGGEQFF
DNA: TGTGCCTCGGACAGGTTGGGGGGTGAGCAGTTCTTC

size: NA
J: TRBJ1-3
D: NA
V: TRBV9
CDR3: CASSGSLSSGNTIYF
DNA: TGTGCCAGCAGCGGCTCCCTAAGCTCTGGAAACACCATATATTTT

size: NA
J: TRBJ1-4
D: NA
V: TRBV5-8
CDR3: CASRRTRANEKLFF
DNA: TGTGCCAGCAGACGCACTAGGGCTAATGAAAAACTGTTTTTT

size: NA
J: TRBJ1-1
D: TRBD1
V: TRBV2
CDR3: CASRDDRGNTEAFF
DNA: TGTGCCAGCAGGGATGACAGGGGAAACACTGAAGCTTTCTTT

size: NA
J: TRBJ1-5
D: NA
V: TRBV6-2/TRBV6-3
CDR3: CASSARQTGQPQHF
DNA: TGTGCCAGCAGTGCTCGACAGACGGGTCAGCCCCAGCATTTT

size: NA
J: TRBJ2-3
D: NA
V: TRBV20-1
CDR3: CRPGDTQYF
DNA: TGCAGACCAGGGGATACGCAGTATTTT

size: NA
J: TRBJ2-1
D: NA
V: TRBV6-6
CDR3: CASSSLGAQTISSYNEQFF
DNA: TGTGCCAGCAGCTCCCTGGGGGCGCAAACTATTAGCTCCTACAATGAGCAGTTCTTC

size: once
J: TRBJ2-7
D: TRBD1
V: TRBV19
CDR3: CASSEDRAGYEQYF
DNA: TGTGCCAGTAGTGAGGACAGGGCGGGGTACGAGCAGTACTTC

size: NA
J: TRBJ1-1
D: NA
V: TRBV21-1
CDR3: CASKAGWYTEAFF
DNA: TGTGCCAGCAAGGCAGGGTGGTACACTGAAGCTTTCTTT

size: once
J: TRBJ2-1
D: NA
V: TRBV10-3
CDR3: CAISPGTIYNEQFF
DNA: TGTGCCATCAGCCCCGGGACAATCTACAATGAGCAGTTCTTC

size: NA
J: TRBJ1-2
D: NA
V: TRBV30
CDR3: CAWISGVEGYTF
DNA: TGTGCCTGGATCTCCGGGGTGGAGGGCTACACCTTC

size: NA
J: TRBJ2-5
D: NA
V: TRBV13
CDR3: CASSSGLETQYF
DNA: TGTGCCAGCAGCTCTGGACTTGAGACCCAGTACTTC

size: once
J: TRBJ2-2
D: NA
V: TRBV23-1
CDR3: CASSQSNGDTGELFF
DNA: TGCGCCAGCAGTCAATCGAACGGGGACACCGGGGAGCTGTTTTTT

size: NA
J: TRBJ1-2
D: TRBD1
V: TRBV6-5
CDR3: CASSIDRGSYGYTF
DNA: TGTGCCAGCAGTATTGACAGGGGAAGCTATGGCTACACCTTC

size: NA
J: TRBJ1-2
D: NA
V: TRBV6-2/TRBV6-3
CDR3: CASTPSTLQGQTNYGYTF
DNA: TGTGCCAGCACCCCTTCTACACTCCAGGGGCAAACAAACTATGGCTACACCTTC

size: NA
J: TRBJ2-1
D: TRBD2
V: TRBV7-8
CDR3: CASSYLSGGHYNEQFF
DNA: TGTGCCAGCAGCTACCTTAGCGGGGGGCATTACAATGAGCAGTTCTTC

size: NA
J: TRBJ1-2
D: NA
V: TRBV18
CDR3: CASSPGRDYGYTF
DNA: TGTGCCAGCTCACCGGGCAGAGACTATGGCTACACCTTC

size: NA
J: TRBJ2-3
D: TRBD1
V: TRBV7-9
CDR3: CASSLGPNRGDTQYF
DNA: TGTGCCAGCAGCTTAGGACCGAACAGGGGAGATACGCAGTATTTT

size: NA
J: TRBJ1-1
D: TRBD1
V: TRBV5-4
CDR3: CASTLGGRPAEAFF
DNA: TGTGCCAGCACCCTAGGGGGCAGACCCGCCGAAGCTTTCTTT

size: NA
J: TRBJ2-3
D: NA
V: TRBV5-1
CDR3: CASSLRVGGTDTQYF
DNA: TGCGCCAGCAGCTTGAGGGTAGGGGGCACAGATACGCAGTATTTT

size: NA
J: TRBJ1-5
D: NA
V: TRBV7-9
CDR3: CASSLRTALYSNQPQHF
DNA: TGTGCCAGCAGCTTACGGACTGCCCTTTATAGCAATCAGCCCCAGCATTTT

size: NA
J: TRBJ2-3
D: TRBD2
V: TRBV24-1
CDR3: CATSESPSGGSTDTQYF
DNA: TGTGCCACCAGTGAATCTCCCAGCGGGGGCAGCACAGATACGCAGTATTTT

size: few
J: TRBJ1-5
D: NA
V: TRBV4-1
CDR3: CASSQVGGSANQPQHF
DNA: TGCGCCAGCAGCCAAGTTGGGGGGTCCGCGAATCAGCCCCAGCATTTT

size: NA
J: TRBJ2-1
D: TRBD2
V: TRBV2
CDR3: CASSESGAVNEQFF
DNA: TGTGCCAGCAGTGAAAGCGGGGCTGTGAATGAGCAGTTCTTC

size: NA
J: TRBJ1-2
D: NA
V: TRBV9
CDR3: CASSVEAGNYGYTF
DNA: TGTGCCAGCAGCGTAGAGGCGGGGAACTATGGCTACACCTTC

size: once
J: TRBJ2-3
D: TRBD2
V: TRBV7-2
CDR3: CASTMTGTRGADTQYF
DNA: TGTGCCAGCACAATGACCGGGACTAGAGGAGCAGATACGCAGTATTTT

size: NA
J: TRBJ1-2
D: TRBD1
V: TRBV7-3
CDR3: CASSPSRDRGYTF
DNA: TGTGCCAGCAGCCCAAGCCGGGACAGAGGCTACACCTTC